This T cell receptor beta chain was identified in a study of cytomegalovirus exposure and HLA in healthy donors. Study-level background: Among about 179 million T cells, an earlier analysis found 117 million unique TCR beta sequences. General study results and limits: Immune exposure information available was restricted to CMV serostatus. TCR beta chain V- and J-gene trimming was linked, in a later analysis, to a missense variant in DCLRE1C. The study labeled around 160 TCR beta chains cytomegalovirus-associated.

CDR3 length: 16 amino acids. CDR1 SGHAT and CDR2 FQNNGV come from the germline V gene. Trimming cost V 1 base and J 6 bases; bases outside gene matches: 11. The PCR contained 60 Vbeta and 13 Jbeta primers. This table comes from immunoSEQ multiplex PCR, and its TCRdb copy is limited to in-frame clones, with some not included. The sample carries 220,000 or so clones, 70% to 80% recorded once. Regarding this clone: Its antigen is undetermined.

V and J are TRBV11-2 and TRBJ2-7; 8 bases fit TRBD2. Sequencing was done on a sample of PBMCs. This receptor was identified in a woman aged 25 to 39 in good health and CMV-seronegative. The CDR3 spells CASSLVSSGSLGEQYF. Here the CDR3 DNA reads TGTGCCAGCAGCTTAGTCTCCAGCGGGAGTCTTGGCGAGCAGTACTTC.